The entry that follows covers one TCR beta chain sequence. This CDR3 spans 11 amino acids. Germline CDR1 SQVTM, CDR2 ANQGSEA. V shed 5 bases and J shed 1 base, with 5 bases lying between them. This entry belongs to a study of OX40 agonist ivuxolimab in advanced cancers. Study as a whole: Partial response was recorded in three patients: one hepatocellular carcinoma and two cutaneous melanoma cases.

TCRdb's table, derived via immunoSEQ multiplex PCR, lists solely in-frame clones and lacks some. The sample has around 76,000 clones, about 90% seen once. This clonotype originated in an adult with an advanced solid tumor such as melanoma, head and neck, liver or kidney cancer. V is TRBV29-1 and J is TRBJ1-1; D unclear. The sample here was CD4+ or CD8+ T cells sorted from blood, taken in a trial of the OX40 agonist ivuxolimab. As DNA, the CDR3 is TGCAGCGTTTCGAGGAACACTGAAGCTTTCTTT. Translation gives CSVSRNTEAFF. The whole variable domain, remainder taken from reference TRBV29-1 and TRBJ1-1, is SAVISQKPSRDICQRGTSLTIQCQVDSQVTMMFWYRQQPGQSLTLIATANQGSEATYESGFVIDKFPISRPNLTFSTLTVSNMSPEDSSIYLCSVSRNTEAFFGQGTRLTVV.